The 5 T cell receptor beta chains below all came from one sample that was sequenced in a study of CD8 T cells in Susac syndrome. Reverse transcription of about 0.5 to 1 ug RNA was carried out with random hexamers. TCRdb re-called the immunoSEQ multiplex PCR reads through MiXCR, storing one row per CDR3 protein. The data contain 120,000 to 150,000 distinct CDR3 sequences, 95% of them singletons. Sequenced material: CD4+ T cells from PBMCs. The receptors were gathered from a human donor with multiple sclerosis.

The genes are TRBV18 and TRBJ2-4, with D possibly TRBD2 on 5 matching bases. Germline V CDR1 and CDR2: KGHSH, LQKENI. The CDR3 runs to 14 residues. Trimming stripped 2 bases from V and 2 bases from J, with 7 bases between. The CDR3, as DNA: TGTGCCAGCTCACCAGGGGAGCCCAAAAACATTCAGTACTTC. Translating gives CASSPGEPKNIQYF.

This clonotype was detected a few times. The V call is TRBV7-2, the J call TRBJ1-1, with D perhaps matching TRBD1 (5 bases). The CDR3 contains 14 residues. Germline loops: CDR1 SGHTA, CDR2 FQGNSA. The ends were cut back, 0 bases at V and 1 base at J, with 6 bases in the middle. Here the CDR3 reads CASSLAGPNTEAFF. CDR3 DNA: TGTGCCAGCAGCTTAGCGGGACCGAACACTGAAGCTTTCTTT.

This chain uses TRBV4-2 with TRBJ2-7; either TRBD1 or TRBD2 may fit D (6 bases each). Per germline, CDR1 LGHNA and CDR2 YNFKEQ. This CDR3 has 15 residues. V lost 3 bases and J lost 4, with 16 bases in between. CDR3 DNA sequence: TGTGCCAGCAGCCAGGACCCGGGGGCCCCTTACGAGCAGTACTTC. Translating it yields CASSQDPGAPYEQYF.

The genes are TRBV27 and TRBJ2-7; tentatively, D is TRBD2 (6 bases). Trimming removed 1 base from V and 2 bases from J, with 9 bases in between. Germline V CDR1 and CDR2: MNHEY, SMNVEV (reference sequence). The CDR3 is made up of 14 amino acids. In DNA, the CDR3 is TGTGCCAGCAGTTTATTGGGCGGGACCTACGAGCAGTACTTC. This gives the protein CASSLLGGTYEQYF.

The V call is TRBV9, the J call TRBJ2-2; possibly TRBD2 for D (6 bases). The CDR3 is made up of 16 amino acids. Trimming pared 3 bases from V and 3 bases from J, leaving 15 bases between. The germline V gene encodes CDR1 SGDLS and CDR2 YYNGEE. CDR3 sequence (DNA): TGTGCCAGCAGCGCTAACCCGGCGGGGTACACCGGGGAGCTGTTTTTT. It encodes CASSANPAGYTGELFF.